This note documents a single T cell receptor beta chain sequence. What it recognizes is unknown. TCRdb independently ran MiXCR on the PCR reads; one entry per CDR3 protein. The data contain 20,000 to 25,000 distinct CDR3 sequences, more than 45% of them singletons. The CDR3 length is 15 residues. Germline CDR1 and CDR2: MGHRA and YSYEKL. The V and J ends lost 1 base and 7 bases respectively, with 11 bases between them. The record originates from a study of vaccination and CD4 T cells after COVID-19. Study overall: The convalescents included six males and four females, and among them two were Hispanic while seven were Caucasian. Post-diagnosis, post-COVID samples were collected after a median about 95 days, ranging 35 to 161.

Study findings and constraints: Researchers report that a median approximately 90% of reactive clones in convalescent patients surfaced only post-vaccination.

The J gene is TRBJ1-6, the V gene TRBV4-1, with D maybe TRBD1 (5 bases). The sample in question was CD4+ T cells from blood, obtained before SARS-CoV-2 vaccination. This receptor was taken from a human donor who had recovered from COVID-19. DNA of the CDR3: TGCGCCAGCAGCCAAGGTGACAGACGGAATTCACCCCTCCACTTT. It translates to CASSQGDRRNSPLHF.